The present TCR beta chain was sequenced within a study of cytomegalovirus exposure and HLA in healthy donors. General study results and limits: When the data were analyzed later, several of the most significant clusters appeared to be linked to common viral pathogens.

Everyone who donated was a healthy bone marrow donor. At collection, donors were nominally healthy, but unrecorded immune exposures were probable. As for this clone: Its target is not known.

The germline CDR1 and CDR2 sequences are SGHVS and FQNEAQ. The CDR3 consists of 14 residues. J gave up 5 bases and V 1 base, and 1 base lay outside the gene matches. PCR primers comprised 60 Vbeta and 13 Jbeta primers. In the authors' workflow: About 88 million unique TCR beta chains, roughly 11 million of them shared, were counted by a later analysis. The assay was immunoSEQ multiplex PCR, and TCRdb's table has in-frame clones only and misses some. Clone size and V and J calls were adopted from that table, with D and trimming inferred from the DNA. Of 200,000 or so clones in the sample, around 79% were seen once.

The origin of this receptor is a man younger than 35 in good health and CMV-seronegative. The chain carries TRBV7-8 and TRBJ2-2; 7 bases are shared with TRBD2. Material: PBMCs. The chain's CDR3 is CASSLGTRTGELFF. DNA for the CDR3: TGTGCCAGCAGCTTAGGGACTAGGACCGGGGAGCTGTTTTTT.